The entry that follows covers one T cell receptor (beta chain) sequence. Its antigen is still unknown. The data stem from a study of shared clonotypes between healthy human individuals. Study at large: In total, the donors were two women and a few men aged 18 to 49.

The table came from immunoSEQ multiplex PCR; TCRdb's copy has only in-frame clones and leaves some out. The sample contains some 2.1 million clones, 95% of which appear only once. Whole-study results and caveats: It was anticipated that sequencing depth would influence how many clonotypes donors shared.

The clonotype comes from a young man in good health. The sequenced sample was naive CD4+ T cells sorted from blood. Documented subset: CD45RA+ positively selected.

The CDR3 here is CATTRGPGANVLTF. CDR3 nucleotide sequence: TGTGCCACCACCAGGGGGCCTGGGGCCAACGTCCTGACTTTC. The chain uses TRBV9 and TRBJ2-6, with 8 bases lining up with TRBD1. The J segment lost 2 bases and the V segment lost 9 bases, leaving 4 bases of the junction unmatched. The V gene's germline CDR1 is SGDLS and CDR2 YYNGEE. The CDR3 contains 14 residues.